Following are 6 T cell receptor beta chains from one sample sequenced in a study of OX40 agonist ivuxolimab in advanced cancers. Using immunoSEQ multiplex PCR, the repertoire was profiled, and TCRdb retains in-frame clones only, with some absent. The sample has about 86,000 clones, about 90% seen once. Sequences were derived from CD4+ or CD8+ T cells sorted from blood, sampled in a trial of the OX40 agonist ivuxolimab. The receptors come from an adult with an advanced solid tumor such as melanoma, head and neck, liver or kidney cancer.

V is TRBV7-9 and J is TRBJ2-5; D is ambiguous. V was trimmed by 1 base and J by 4 bases, leaving 7 bases between them. Germline loops: CDR1 SEHNR, CDR2 FQNEAQ (reference sequence). There are 13 residues in the CDR3. The CDR3 nucleotides read TGTGCCAGCAGCTTAGATGCAAGAGAGACCCAGTACTTC. Translating it yields CASSLDARETQYF.

The gene calls are TRBV6-1 and TRBJ2-5, with unresolved D. With the DNA end fitting TRBJ2-7 better, the J assignment may be wrong. The CDR3 loop spans 14 amino acids. The germline V gene encodes CDR1 MNHNS and CDR2 SASEGT. CDR3 bases: TGTGCCAGCAGTGAACCGGACGGCGCCTACGAGCAGTACTTC. Translated, it gives CASSEPDGAYEQYF.

This chain connects TRBV7-9 to TRBJ1-1, with no clear D. This CDR3 has 12 amino acids. Between the trimmed V and J ends, which lost 5 bases and 6 bases, there was a span of 10 bases. Germline values: CDR1 SEHNR, CDR2 FQNEAQ (reference sequence). In DNA form, the CDR3 reads TGTGCCAGCAGCGAGAATAGACCTGAAGCTTTCTTT. Encoded protein: CASSENRPEAFF.

The chain joins TRBV19 to TRBJ1-5; 8 positions match TRBD1. V gave up 3 bases and J gave up 0 bases; unmatched junction bases: 10. The germline gives CDR1 LNHDA, CDR2 SQIVND (reference sequence). The CDR3 runs to 18 residues. CDR3 nucleotides: TGTGCCAGTAGTATTAAGGGACAGGTAATGTATAGCAATCAGCCCCAGCATTTT. Translated: CASSIKGQVMYSNQPQHF.

This clone was seen more than once but under ten times. The chain has TRBV10-1 and TRBJ2-7; 10 bases map to TRBD2. Germline values: CDR1 WNHNN, CDR2 SYGVQD (reference sequence). The V segment lost 6 bases and the J segment 2 bases; nucleotides outside the gene matches: 1. The CDR3 loop spans 13 amino acids. CDR3 loop: CASSTSGTYEQYF. In DNA, the CDR3 is TGCGCCAGCAGCACTAGCGGGACCTACGAGCAGTACTTC.

CDR3 residues: CAWNRQSYEQYF. The CDR3 nucleotides read TGTGCCTGGAACAGACAGTCCTACGAGCAGTACTTC. The chain employs TRBV30 and TRBJ2-7, with D perhaps TRBD1 (5 bases). Germline V gene data show CDR1 as GTSNPN and CDR2 as SVGIG (reference sequence). The germline V and J ends were trimmed by 4 bases and 1 base, with 8 bases remaining between them. The CDR3 extends over 12 amino acids. The full variable domain, with the rest looked up from reference TRBV30 and TRBJ2-7, is SQTIHQWPATLVQPVGSPLSLECTVEGTSNPNLYWYRQAAGRGLQLLFYSVGIGQISSEVPQNLSASRPQDRQFILSSKKLLLSDSGFYLCAWNRQSYEQYFGPGTRLTVT.